This T cell receptor (beta chain) was sequenced for a study of regulatory T cells in long-lasting Graves disease. A word on this clonotype: Its specificity is unknown.

Time point specified: persistent/refractory GD, antithyroid drugs over 5 years with positive TRAb. RNA from PBMCs was the source of the TCR library. Investigators prepared the TCR beta libraries by applying iRepertoire HTBI primers and Arm-PCR of CDR3 regions. MiXCR, applied by TCRdb to the multiplex PCR reads, yields one record per CDR3 protein. The data contain roughly 500,000 distinct CDR3 sequences, 20% to 25% of them singletons. General study findings and limits: Favored gene segments in persistent disease were TRBV28, TRBJ1-2 and TRBJ2-5.

Germline V CDR1 and CDR2: SGHTA, FQGNSA. The CDR3 runs to 21 residues. The ends were cut back, 2 bases at V and 0 bases at J, with 27 bases in the middle. This clonotype originated in a female donor with Graves disease. The sequencing used peripheral blood mononuclear cells (PBMCs), collected when the disease was refractory, from a patient treated with antithyroid drugs. The chain links TRBV7-2 to TRBJ2-3; D is possibly TRBD2 (6 bases). The CDR3 DNA follows: TGTGCCAGCAGCTTATGGGTGTCTATTGGCGGGAAGAGGTCTAGCACAGATACGCAGTATTTT. Amino acid sequence: CASSLWVSIGGKRSSTDTQYF. The whole variable domain, remainder taken from reference TRBV7-2 and TRBJ2-3, is GAGVSQSPSNKVTEKGKDVELRCDPISGHTALYWYRQSLGQGLEFLIYFQGNSAPDKSGLPSDRFSAERTGGSVSTLTIQRTQQEDSAVYLCASSLWVSIGGKRSSTDTQYFGPGTRLTVL.